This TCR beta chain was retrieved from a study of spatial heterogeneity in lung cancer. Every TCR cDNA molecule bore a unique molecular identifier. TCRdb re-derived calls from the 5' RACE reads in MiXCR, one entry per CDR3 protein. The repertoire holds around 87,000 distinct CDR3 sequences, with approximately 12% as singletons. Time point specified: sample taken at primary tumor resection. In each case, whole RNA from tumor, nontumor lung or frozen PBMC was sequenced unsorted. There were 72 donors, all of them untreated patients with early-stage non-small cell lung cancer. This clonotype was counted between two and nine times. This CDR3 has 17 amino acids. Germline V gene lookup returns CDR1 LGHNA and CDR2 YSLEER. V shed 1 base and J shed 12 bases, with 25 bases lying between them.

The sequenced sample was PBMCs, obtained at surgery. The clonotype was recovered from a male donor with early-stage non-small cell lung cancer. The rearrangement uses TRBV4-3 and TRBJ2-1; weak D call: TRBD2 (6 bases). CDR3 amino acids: CASSQGLDGGAVGGQFF. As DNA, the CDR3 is TGCGCCAGCAGCCAAGGCCTAGATGGGGGAGCCGTGGGAGGGCAGTTCTTC.